These 9 T cell receptor beta chains were sequenced from one sample in a study of PD-L1 blockade in urothelial cancer. TCRdb's copy holds only in-frame clones and misses some; the assay was immunoSEQ multiplex PCR. The sample yields roughly 100,000 clones, roughly 80% seen once. The sample's time point: peripheral blood 6 weeks after treatment start. The sample was PBMCs, taken around atezolizumab (anti-PD-L1) treatment. The receptors stem from a man in his 70s with urothelial cancer.

In its sample, this clone was seen a few times. The genes are TRBV19 and TRBJ2-1; D is unresolved. This CDR3 has 15 residues. V gave up 1 base and J gave up 2 bases, with 9 bases separating them. Germline V lookup: CDR1 LNHDA, CDR2 SQIVND (reference sequence). CDR3 residues: CASSIVPTTYNEQFF. DNA for the CDR3: TGTGCCAGTAGTATAGTTCCTACTACCTACAATGAGCAGTTCTTC. Drawing the rest from reference TRBV19 and TRBJ2-1, the complete variable domain is DGGITQSPKYLFRKEGQNVTLSCEQNLNHDAMYWYRQDPGQGLRLIYYSQIVNDFQKGDIAEGYSVSREKKESFPLTVTSAQKNPTAFYLCASSIVPTTYNEQFFGPGTRLTVL.

A single count supports this clone. The chain combines TRBV13 with TRBJ1-1, with 8 bases fitting TRBD1. CDR1 and CDR2 from the germline V gene are PRHDT and FYEKMQ (reference sequence). There are 15 residues in the CDR3. Trimming removed 2 bases from V and 5 bases from J; junction bases left unmatched: 7. The CDR3 loop reads CASSLWRQGLTEAFF. As DNA, the CDR3 is TGTGCCAGCAGCTTATGGAGACAGGGGTTGACTGAAGCTTTCTTT.

The chain joins TRBV9 to TRBJ2-1; 14 bases agree with TRBD2. There are 18 residues in the CDR3. V trimming: 2 bases; J trimming: 0 bases; junction bases outside the gene matches: 4. The V gene's germline CDR1 is SGDLS and CDR2 YYNGEE. CDR3 loop: CASSVGLAGVLSYNEQFF. The CDR3 DNA reads TGTGCCAGCAGCGTGGGACTAGCGGGAGTCCTCTCCTACAATGAGCAGTTCTTC.

This rearrangement joins TRBV5-1 to TRBJ2-3, with 14 bases aligning to TRBD2. Losses at the gene ends were 4 bases for V and 4 bases for J; bases not matched to a gene: 8. Germline values: CDR1 SGHRS, CDR2 YFSETQ. CDR3 size: 17 residues. CDR3 region: CASSPWTSGGSADTQYF. CDR3 DNA sequence: TGCGCCAGCAGCCCATGGACTAGCGGGGGGAGTGCAGATACGCAGTATTTT.

This chain connects TRBV4-2 to TRBJ2-7; 12 nucleotides align to TRBD2. The length of the CDR3 is 19 residues. Trimming removed 5 bases from V and 3 bases from J; junction bases left unmatched: 17. Germline V CDR1 and CDR2: LGHNA, YNFKEQ. The CDR3 loop is CASSEAGTSGRGSFYEQYF. The CDR3 DNA follows: TGTGCCAGCAGCGAAGCCGGGACTAGCGGGCGAGGGTCTTTCTACGAGCAGTACTTC.

The chain is built from TRBV29-1 and TRBJ2-1; the D is unclear. This CDR3 is 14 amino acids long. Germline CDR1 SQVTM, CDR2 ANQGSEA. V dropped 3 bases and J dropped 4 bases, with 13 bases sitting between them. The CDR3 region has the DNA TGCAGCGTTGACGTCTACTATCGATACAATGAGCAGTTCTTC. Protein product: CSVDVYYRYNEQFF.

This clone has just one count. Here the CDR3 DNA reads TGTGCCAGCAGCTTACGTCGGCAGGGGGCCGGCGAGCAGTACTTC. Translating it yields CASSLRRQGAGEQYF. V is TRBV11-1 and J is TRBJ2-7; 8 bases match TRBD1. V shed 2 bases and J 6 bases; nucleotides not matched to a gene: 9. CDR3 length equals 15 residues. CDR1 and CDR2 from the germline V gene are SGHAT and FQDESV (reference sequence).

This clone was observed once. CDR3 amino acids: CASSVGGQGARETQYF. CDR3 sequence (DNA): TGTGCCAGCAGCGTAGGGGGACAGGGGGCGAGAGAGACCCAGTACTTC. This chain uses TRBV9 with TRBJ2-5, with 12 positions matching TRBD1. V lost 0 bases and J lost 4; bases outside the gene matches: 4. Germline V gene data show CDR1 as SGDLS and CDR2 as YYNGEE. CDR3 size: 16 residues. Looking up the rest from reference TRBV9 and TRBJ2-5 gives the full variable domain: DSGVTQTPKHLITATGQRVTLRCSPRSGDLSVYWYQQSLDQGLQFLIQYYNGEERAKGNILERFSAQQFPDLHSELNLSSLELGDSALYFCASSVGGQGARETQYFGPGTRLLVL.

This chain joins TRBV7-9 and TRBJ2-1; TRBD1 matches at 9 bases. Germline trimming cut 5 bases from V and 10 bases from J; bases unmatched to any gene: 9. The V gene's germline CDR1 is SEHNR and CDR2 FQNEAQ (reference sequence). The CDR3 is made up of 14 amino acids. Written as DNA, the CDR3 is TGTGCCAGCAGCCCCGGGACAGGGAACGAAGAGCAGTTCTTC. Residues: CASSPGTGNEEQFF. Combining the CDR3 with reference TRBV7-9 and TRBJ2-1 gives the whole variable domain DTGVSQNPRHKITKRGQNVTFRCDPISEHNRLYWYRQTLGQGPEFLTYFQNEAQLEKSRLLSDRFSAERPKGSFSTLEIQRTEQGDSAMYLCASSPGTGNEEQFFGPGTRLTVL.